The 18 T cell receptor beta chains listed next were all sequenced from one sample in a study of T cells after yellow fever vaccination (dated by TCRdb to between 2018 and 2021). What this sample's treatment or condition label stands for: live attenuated yellow fever vaccine strain. Library preparation employed 5' RACE. The instrument was an Illumina HiSeq 2500. TCRdb's own reprocessing of the public reads used fastp at Q25 and MiXCR and kept productive beta chains. Records with the same CDR3 protein are collapsed into one entry carrying the most frequent genes and DNA. This sample holds 65,000 to 90,000 distinct CDR3 sequences; about an eighth were observed only once. Roughly 24% of the sample is held by the ten biggest clonotypes. Sequencing used CD8+ T cells not binding an NS4B(214-222) dextramer, sorted from PBMCs, obtained less than 25 days after the first yellow fever vaccination. This specimen's cell subset or site label, interpreted: NS4B epitope dextramer-negative CD8 T cells. Receptors were obtained from a man aged 18 to 30 who received the YFV17D yellow fever vaccine.

There are a few counts of this clonotype. The chain joins TRBV9 to TRBJ1-4; 7 nucleotides match TRBD1. Trimming removed 0 bases from V and 7 bases from J; junction bases left unmatched: 3. This CDR3 is built from 14 residues. Germline CDR1 reads SGDLS; CDR2 reads YYNGEE. The CDR3 nucleotides are TGTGCCAGCAGCGTAGGACAGGGAAGTGAAAAACTGTTTTTT. This codes for CASSVGQGSEKLFF.

This sequence joins TRBV4-1 and TRBJ1-5; D not resolved. The CDR3 totals 13 residues. V was clipped by 3 bases and J by 4 bases, with 7 bases between them. From germline, CDR1 is MGHRA and CDR2 YSYEKL. CDR3 protein: CASSHLENQPQHF. CDR3 in DNA: TGCGCCAGCAGCCATTTAGAAAATCAGCCCCAGCATTTT.

This clonotype was picked up a small number of times. V usage is TRBV5-1 and J usage is TRBJ1-1; D is perhaps TRBD1 (6 bases). The CDR3 loop spans 14 amino acids. V dropped 3 bases and J dropped 3 bases, with 12 bases sitting between them. Germline CDR1 reads SGHRS; CDR2 reads YFSETQ. The CDR3 region is CASSWTSGDTEAFF. DNA of the CDR3: TGCGCCAGCAGCTGGACCTCAGGGGACACTGAAGCTTTCTTT.

V is TRBV6-5 and J is TRBJ1-1; D is undetermined. The CDR3 is 13 amino acids. Trimming pared 4 bases from V and 7 bases from J, leaving 13 bases between. CDR1 MNHEY and CDR2 SVGAGI come from the germline V gene. CDR3 coding DNA: TGTGCCAGCAGTTGGGCCCCAGCGGGTGAAGCTTTCTTT. As protein: CASSWAPAGEAFF.

The chain uses TRBV5-6 and TRBJ2-5; D not resolved. Trimming stripped 8 bases from V and 0 bases from J, with 17 bases between. Per the germline V gene, CDR1 is SGHDT and CDR2 is YYEEEE. This CDR3 contains 15 residues. The CDR3 DNA is TGTGCCAGTGAACGCCGAGATAATTACCAAGAGACCCAGTACTTC. Translated: CASERRDNYQETQYF.

V gene TRBV3-1 combines with J gene TRBJ2-1; possible D gene TRBD2, 5 bases. Trimming removed 10 bases at V and 3 bases at J, with 19 bases between. The CDR3 spans 15 residues. The germline V gene has CDR1 LGHDT and CDR2 YNNKEL (reference sequence). The CDR3 DNA follows: TGTGCCACCTGCCCAAAAGGAGCGGTCTACAATGAGCAGTTCTTC. This encodes CATCPKGAVYNEQFF.

This rearrangement joins TRBV7-8 to TRBJ1-1, with 9 bases matching TRBD1. Germline trimming cut 5 bases from V and 4 bases from J; bases unmatched to any gene: 14. The germline CDR1 and CDR2 sequences are SGHVS and FQNEAQ. The CDR3 is made up of 17 amino acids. The CDR3 bases are TGTGCCAGCAGCCTAGGTCCGGGACAGGGTCCGTTCACTGAAGCTTTCTTT. Translated: CASSLGPGQGPFTEAFF.

This clonotype came up many times. V usage is TRBV7-9 and J usage is TRBJ1-5; a possible D gene is TRBD1 (5 bases). Per germline, CDR1 SEHNR and CDR2 FQNEAQ (reference sequence). The CDR3 sequence is 15 residues long. Trimming stripped 3 bases from V and 2 bases from J, with 11 bases between. The CDR3 DNA is TGTGCCAGCAGCTTCGGGACCGGGGGCAATCAGCCCCAGCATTTT. This codes for CASSFGTGGNQPQHF.

This clonotype has only a few counts. V is TRBV13 and J is TRBJ2-2; D may match TRBD1 or TRBD2 (5 bases each). Germline V gene lookup returns CDR1 PRHDT and CDR2 FYEKMQ (reference sequence). V shed 3 bases and J shed 0 bases, with 8 bases lying between them. This CDR3 spans 15 amino acids. This CDR3 is CASSFQGPNTGELFF. The CDR3 nucleotides read TGTGCCAGCAGCTTCCAGGGACCGAACACCGGGGAGCTGTTTTTT.

This clonotype was counted between two and nine times. V usage is TRBV4-3 and J usage is TRBJ2-7; D possibly corresponds to TRBD1 (5 bases). The CDR3 spans 15 residues. Trimming left V 0 bases short and J 1 base short, with 10 bases between. Germline V gene lookup returns CDR1 LGHNA and CDR2 YSLEER. The chain's CDR3 is CASSQDTGQSYEQYF. For the CDR3, the DNA is TGCGCCAGCAGCCAAGACACAGGCCAATCCTACGAGCAGTACTTC.

This chain uses TRBV20-1 with TRBJ2-7; D may be TRBD1 or TRBD2 (5 bases each). Germline V gives CDR1 DFQATT, CDR2 SNEGSKA (reference sequence). The V and J ends lost 1 base and 6 bases respectively, with 16 bases between them. The CDR3 covers 14 residues. DNA for the CDR3: TGCAGTGCTAGAGGCCGGGGCCCTTCCAGCGAGCAGTACTTC. Residues: CSARGRGPSSEQYF.

The chain combines TRBV6-5 with TRBJ1-1; maybe TRBD1 (6 bases). The V and J ends lost 0 bases and 5 bases respectively, with 10 bases between them. Germline assignment: CDR1 MNHEY and CDR2 SVGAGI. The CDR3 spans 14 residues. DNA of the CDR3: TGTGCCAGCAGTTACTCGGGGGGCAGAACTGAAGCTTTCTTT. Translating gives CASSYSGGRTEAFF.

The V and J genes are TRBV3-1 and TRBJ2-2; possibly TRBD2 for D (6 bases). The CDR3 spans 15 residues. CDR1 LGHDT and CDR2 YNNKEL come from the germline V gene (reference sequence). V lost 4 bases and J 0 bases, leaving 9 bases between the germline ends. CDR3 DNA sequence: TGTGCCAGCAGCCTCGGGACTTCGAACACCGGGGAGCTGTTTTTT. Protein: CASSLGTSNTGELFF.

Ten or more counts support this clonotype. The V and J genes are TRBV20-1 and TRBJ2-5; D uncertain. Germline CDR1 and CDR2: DFQATT and SNEGSKA (reference sequence). V was pared by 1 base and J by 1 base, with 16 bases between. This CDR3 is 16 amino acids long. The CDR3 sequence: CSARGVLGVGQETQYF. Here the CDR3 DNA reads TGCAGTGCTAGAGGTGTTCTTGGGGTGGGCCAAGAGACCCAGTACTTC.

A few counts support this clonotype. This chain links TRBV11-2 with TRBJ2-3, with D unresolved. V lost 0 bases and J lost 0, with 7 bases in between. There are 15 residues in the CDR3. The germline CDR1 and CDR2 sequences are SGHAT and FQNNGV. CDR3 coding DNA: TGTGCCAGCAGCTTAGAGTATACTAGCACAGATACGCAGTATTTT. It yields the protein CASSLEYTSTDTQYF.

The chain has TRBV29-1 and TRBJ2-2; 7 positions match TRBD1. The CDR3 is 14 residues long. The germline V gene encodes CDR1 SQVTM and CDR2 ANQGSEA. The V and J ends lost 4 bases and 4 bases, in that order; junction bases with no gene match: 6. DNA for the CDR3: TGCAGCGTTGCCGGACAGGACCCCACCGGGGAGCTGTTTTTT. It is translated as CSVAGQDPTGELFF.

In this sample, this clonotype turned up many times. V gene TRBV29-1 combines with J gene TRBJ2-5; TRBD1 might be the D (5 bases). Germline-derived CDR1 and CDR2 are SQVTM and ANQGSEA. Trimming took off 0 bases at V and 4 bases at J, with 15 bases between the two ends. The CDR3 runs 15 residues. DNA for the CDR3: TGCAGCGTTGAAGAGAAAGGACACGGGCGAGAGACCCAGTACTTC. Protein: CSVEEKGHGRETQYF.

V usage is TRBV11-2 and J usage is TRBJ2-7; 7 positions match TRBD2. The germline V gene has CDR1 SGHAT and CDR2 FQNNGV. CDR3 length equals 14 residues. With V trimmed by 5 bases and J by 2 bases, 6 bases remained unmatched. CDR3 residues: CASSQSGAPYEQYF. The CDR3 DNA reads TGTGCCAGCAGCCAAAGCGGGGCGCCCTACGAGCAGTACTTC. Filled out from reference TRBV11-2 and TRBJ2-7, the complete variable domain reads EAGVAQSPRYKIIEKRQSVAFWCNPISGHATLYWYQQILGQGPKLLIQFQNNGVVDDSQLPKDRFSAERLKGVDSTLKIQPAKLEDSAVYLCASSQSGAPYEQYFGPGTRLTVT.